This T cell receptor beta chain comes out of a study of spatial heterogeneity in lung cancer. The V gene end was trimmed by 4 bases and the J gene end by 2 bases; junction bases not matched to a gene: 10. Germline V gene lookup returns CDR1 LNHDA and CDR2 SQIVND (reference sequence). The CDR3 loop spans 18 amino acids. Via MiXCR, TCRdb re-called the 5' RACE reads, giving one row per CDR3 protein. Of some 21,000 distinct CDR3 sequences in the sample, around 4.3% were seen once. This clonotype was seen many times. Time point reported: sample taken at primary tumor resection. Whole RNA was taken from tumor, nontumor lung or frozen PBMC; it was then sequenced unsorted.

Sequencing used PBMCs, obtained at surgery. The rearrangement uses TRBV19 and TRBJ2-5; 13 positions agree with TRBD2. The receptor was isolated from a male donor with early-stage non-small cell lung cancer. Here the CDR3 DNA reads TGTGCCAGTAGTAAGAGGGCCGGGACTAGCGGGATACAAGAGACCCAGTACTTC. This codes for CASSKRAGTSGIQETQYF.